This paragraph reports one T cell receptor (beta chain). The sample comes from a study of blood T cell repertoires in COVID-19. Background on the study: Samples representing acute and convalescent COVID-19 were sourced from the United States, Italy and Spain. Sources were T cells, B-cell-depleted T cells, or PBMCs; the material itself was cDNA or gDNA.

Authors' methods: Amplification with reference gene primers provided the estimates of nucleated cell counts. Here immunoSEQ multiplex PCR was the method, and the copy in TCRdb shows in-frame clones only, minus some. V, J and clone size were drawn from that table, and D and trimming were deduced from the DNA. The sample has tens of thousands of clones, roughly 75% seen once; the top ten hold roughly 13%. Germline values: CDR1 MDHEN, CDR2 SYDVKM. The CDR3 consists of 17 residues. V was pared by 4 bases and J by 4 bases, with 11 bases of the junction left unmatched. Sequenced input: peripheral blood. The TCR sequence derives from a man aged 55 to 70 with active COVID-19. The chain couples TRBV28 to TRBJ1-2, with 11 bases that match TRBD1. CDR3 nucleotides: TGTGCCAGCAGTTCCCTACCGGACAGGGGGCTGATCTATGGCTACACCTTC. It codes for CASSSLPDRGLIYGYTF.